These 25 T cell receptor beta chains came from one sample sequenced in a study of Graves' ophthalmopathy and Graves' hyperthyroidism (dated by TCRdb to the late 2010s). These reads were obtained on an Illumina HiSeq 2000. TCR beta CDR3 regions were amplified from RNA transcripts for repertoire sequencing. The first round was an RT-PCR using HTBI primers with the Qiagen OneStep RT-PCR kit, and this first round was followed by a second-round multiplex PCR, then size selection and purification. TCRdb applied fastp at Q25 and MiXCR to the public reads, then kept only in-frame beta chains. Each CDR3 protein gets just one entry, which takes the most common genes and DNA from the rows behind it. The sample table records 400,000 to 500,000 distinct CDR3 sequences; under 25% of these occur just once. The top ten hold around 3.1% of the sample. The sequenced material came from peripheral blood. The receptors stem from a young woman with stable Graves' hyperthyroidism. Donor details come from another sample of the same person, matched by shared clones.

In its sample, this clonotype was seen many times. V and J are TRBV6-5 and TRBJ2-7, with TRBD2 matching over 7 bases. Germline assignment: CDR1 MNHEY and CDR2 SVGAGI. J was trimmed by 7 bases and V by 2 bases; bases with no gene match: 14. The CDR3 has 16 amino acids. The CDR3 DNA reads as TGTGCCAGCAGTTACGGGTCTGTGGGAGGGCCAAAAGAGCAGTACTTC. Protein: CASSYGSVGGPKEQYF.

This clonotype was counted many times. The CDR3 here is CASSHRFGAIDEQYF. CDR3 nucleotides: TGTGCCAGCAGCCATAGGTTCGGAGCGATAGACGAGCAGTACTTC. This chain joins TRBV28 and TRBJ2-7; D is unclear. Trimming left V 6 bases short and J 5 bases short, with 20 bases between. The CDR3 consists of 15 residues. Per germline, CDR1 MDHEN and CDR2 SYDVKM.

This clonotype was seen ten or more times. The CDR3 nucleotides are TGTGCCAGCAGCTCGGGACTAGCGGGACGGCAGACCCAGTACTTC. It specifies CASSSGLAGRQTQYF. The rearrangement uses TRBV11-2 and TRBJ2-5; 13 positions agree with TRBD2. V gave up 4 bases and J gave up 6 bases; unmatched junction bases: 5. The CDR3 covers 15 residues. Germline V gene sequence: CDR1 SGHAT, CDR2 FQNNGV. The whole variable domain, remainder taken from reference TRBV11-2 and TRBJ2-5, is EAGVAQSPRYKIIEKRQSVAFWCNPISGHATLYWYQQILGQGPKLLIQFQNNGVVDDSQLPKDRFSAERLKGVDSTLKIQPAKLEDSAVYLCASSSGLAGRQTQYFGPGTRLLVL.

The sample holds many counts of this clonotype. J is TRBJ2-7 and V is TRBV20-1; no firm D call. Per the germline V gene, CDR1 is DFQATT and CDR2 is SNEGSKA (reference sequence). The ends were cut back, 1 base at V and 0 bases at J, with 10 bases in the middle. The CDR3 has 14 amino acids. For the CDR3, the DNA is TGCAGTGCTAGAGGACCGGACCACTCCTACGAGCAGTACTTC. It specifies CSARGPDHSYEQYF.

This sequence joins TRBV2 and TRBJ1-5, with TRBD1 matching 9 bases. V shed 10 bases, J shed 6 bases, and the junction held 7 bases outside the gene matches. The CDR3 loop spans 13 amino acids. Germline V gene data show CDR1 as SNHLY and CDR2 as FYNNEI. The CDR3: CATRDRASQPQHF. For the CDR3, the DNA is TGTGCCACCCGGGACAGGGCGAGTCAGCCCCAGCATTTT.

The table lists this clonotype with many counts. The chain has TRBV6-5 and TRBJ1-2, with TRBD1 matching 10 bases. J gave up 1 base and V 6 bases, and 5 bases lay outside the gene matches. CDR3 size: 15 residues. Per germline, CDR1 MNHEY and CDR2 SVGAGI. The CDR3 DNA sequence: TGTGCCAGCAGAATGACAGGGGGCATTAACTATGGCTACACCTTC. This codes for CASRMTGGINYGYTF.

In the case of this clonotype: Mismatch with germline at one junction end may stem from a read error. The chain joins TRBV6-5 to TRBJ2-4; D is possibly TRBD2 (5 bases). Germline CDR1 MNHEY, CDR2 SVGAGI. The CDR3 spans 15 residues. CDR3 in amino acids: CASSYDTLAKNIKYF. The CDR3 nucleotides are TGTGCCAGCAGTTACGACACCCTAGCCAAAAACATTAAGTACTTC.

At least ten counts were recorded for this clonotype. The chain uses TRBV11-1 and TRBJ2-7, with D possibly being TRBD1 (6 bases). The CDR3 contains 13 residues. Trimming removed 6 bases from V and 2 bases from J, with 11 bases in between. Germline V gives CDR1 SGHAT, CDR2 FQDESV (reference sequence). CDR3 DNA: TGTGCCAGCAGTTCGCGACAGGCCTACGAGCAGTACTTC. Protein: CASSSRQAYEQYF.

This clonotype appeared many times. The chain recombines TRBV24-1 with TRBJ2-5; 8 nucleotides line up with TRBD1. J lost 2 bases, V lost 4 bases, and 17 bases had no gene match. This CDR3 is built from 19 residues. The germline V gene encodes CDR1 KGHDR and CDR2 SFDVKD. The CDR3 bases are TGTGCCACCAGTGACCTTATCGCCGCGGACAGGGAGAAACAAGAGACCCAGTACTTC. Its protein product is CATSDLIAADREKQETQYF.

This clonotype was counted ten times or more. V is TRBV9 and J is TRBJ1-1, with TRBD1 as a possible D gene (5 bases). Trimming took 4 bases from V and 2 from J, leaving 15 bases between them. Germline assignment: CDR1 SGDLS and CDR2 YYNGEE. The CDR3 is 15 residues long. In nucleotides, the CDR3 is TGTGCCAGCAGCCCGGGGTGGGGCCAAAACACTGAAGCTTTCTTT. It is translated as CASSPGWGQNTEAFF.

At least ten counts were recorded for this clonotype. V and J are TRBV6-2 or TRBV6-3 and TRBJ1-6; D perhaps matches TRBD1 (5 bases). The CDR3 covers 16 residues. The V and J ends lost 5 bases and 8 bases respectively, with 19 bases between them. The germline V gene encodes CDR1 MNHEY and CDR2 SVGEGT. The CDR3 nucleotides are TGTGCCAGCAGTGTAATCGGGACCAACTTGTATTCACCCCTCCACTTT. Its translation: CASSVIGTNLYSPLHF.

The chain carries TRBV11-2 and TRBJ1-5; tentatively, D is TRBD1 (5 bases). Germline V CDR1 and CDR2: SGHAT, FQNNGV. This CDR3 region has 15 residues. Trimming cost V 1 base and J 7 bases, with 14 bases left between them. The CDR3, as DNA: TGTGCCAGCAGCTTAGGGAGGGTTGCAGGGCAGCCCCAGCATTTT. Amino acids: CASSLGRVAGQPQHF. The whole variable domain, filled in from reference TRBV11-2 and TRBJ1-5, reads EAGVAQSPRYKIIEKRQSVAFWCNPISGHATLYWYQQILGQGPKLLIQFQNNGVVDDSQLPKDRFSAERLKGVDSTLKIQPAKLEDSAVYLCASSLGRVAGQPQHFGDGTRLSIL.

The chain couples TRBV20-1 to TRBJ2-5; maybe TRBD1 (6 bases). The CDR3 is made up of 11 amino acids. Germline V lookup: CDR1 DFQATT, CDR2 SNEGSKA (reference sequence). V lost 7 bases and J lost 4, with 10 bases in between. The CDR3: CSGGPSETQYF. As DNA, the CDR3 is TGCAGTGGGGGGCCCTCAGAGACCCAGTACTTC.

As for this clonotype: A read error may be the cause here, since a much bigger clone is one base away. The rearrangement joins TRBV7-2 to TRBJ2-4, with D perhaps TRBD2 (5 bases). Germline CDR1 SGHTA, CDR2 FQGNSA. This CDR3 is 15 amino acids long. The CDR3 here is CASSVGHLAKNIKYF. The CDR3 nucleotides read TGTGCCAGCAGTGTGGGTCATCTAGCCAAAAACATTAAGTACTTC.

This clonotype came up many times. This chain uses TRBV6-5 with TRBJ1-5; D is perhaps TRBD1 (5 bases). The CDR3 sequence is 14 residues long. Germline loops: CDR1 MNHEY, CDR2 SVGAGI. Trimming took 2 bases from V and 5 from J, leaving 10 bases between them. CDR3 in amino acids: CASSYVGEDQPQHF. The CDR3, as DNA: TGTGCCAGCAGTTACGTAGGGGAGGATCAGCCCCAGCATTTT.

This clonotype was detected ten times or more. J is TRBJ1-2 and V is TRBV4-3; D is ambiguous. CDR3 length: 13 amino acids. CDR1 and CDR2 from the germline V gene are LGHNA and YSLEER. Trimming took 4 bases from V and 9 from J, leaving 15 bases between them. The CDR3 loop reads CASSRGGLSSYTF. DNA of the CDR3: TGCGCCAGCAGCCGTGGAGGGTTAAGTAGCTACACCTTC.

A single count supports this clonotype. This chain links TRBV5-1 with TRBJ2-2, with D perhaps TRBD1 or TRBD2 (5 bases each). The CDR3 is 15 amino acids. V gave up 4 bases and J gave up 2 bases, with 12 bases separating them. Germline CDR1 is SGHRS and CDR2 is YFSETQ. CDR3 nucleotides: TGCGCCAGCAGCCGGGACCCCCTCAACACCGGGGAGCTGTTTTTT. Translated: CASSRDPLNTGELFF.

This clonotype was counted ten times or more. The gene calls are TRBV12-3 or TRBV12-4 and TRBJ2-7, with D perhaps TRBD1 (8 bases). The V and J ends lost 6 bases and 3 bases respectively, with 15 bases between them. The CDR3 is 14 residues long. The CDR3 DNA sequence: TGTGCCAGCAGGCACAGGGGGGGCGGCTACGAGCAGTACTTC. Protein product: CASRHRGGGYEQYF.

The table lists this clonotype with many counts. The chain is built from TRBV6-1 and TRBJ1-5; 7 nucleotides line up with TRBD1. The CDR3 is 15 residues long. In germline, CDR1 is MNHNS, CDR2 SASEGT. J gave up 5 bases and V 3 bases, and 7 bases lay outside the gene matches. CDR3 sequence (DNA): TGTGCCAGCAGTGAGGGCAGGGGGAGAGATCAGCCCCAGCATTTT. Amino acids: CASSEGRGRDQPQHF.

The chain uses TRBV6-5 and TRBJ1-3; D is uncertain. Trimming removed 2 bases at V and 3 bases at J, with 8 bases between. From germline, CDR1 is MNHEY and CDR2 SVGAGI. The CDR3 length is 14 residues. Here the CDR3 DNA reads TGTGCCAGCAGTTACCTCGGTGATGGAAACACCATATATTTT. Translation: CASSYLGDGNTIYF.

In nucleotides, the CDR3 is TGTGCCAGCACCCCTACGTATGAGACCCAGTACTTC. It encodes CASTPTYETQYF. This chain connects TRBV11-2 to TRBJ2-5; D gene unclear. The germline gives CDR1 SGHAT, CDR2 FQNNGV. The V end lost 7 bases, the J end lost 5 bases, and 11 bases lay between the germline ends. The CDR3 spans 12 residues.

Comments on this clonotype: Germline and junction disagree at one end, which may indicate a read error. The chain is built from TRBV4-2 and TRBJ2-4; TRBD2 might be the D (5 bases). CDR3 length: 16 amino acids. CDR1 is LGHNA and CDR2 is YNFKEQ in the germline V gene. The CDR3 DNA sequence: TGTGCCAGCAGCCAAATCGGGGAATTAGCCAAAAACATTAAGTACTTC. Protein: CASSQIGELAKNIKYF.

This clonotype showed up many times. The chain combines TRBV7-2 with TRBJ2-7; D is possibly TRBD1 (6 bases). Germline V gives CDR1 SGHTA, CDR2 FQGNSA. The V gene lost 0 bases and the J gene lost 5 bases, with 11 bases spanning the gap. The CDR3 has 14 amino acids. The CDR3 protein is CASSLAGQSDEQYF. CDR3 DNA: TGTGCCAGCAGCTTAGCTGGACAGTCCGACGAGCAGTACTTC.

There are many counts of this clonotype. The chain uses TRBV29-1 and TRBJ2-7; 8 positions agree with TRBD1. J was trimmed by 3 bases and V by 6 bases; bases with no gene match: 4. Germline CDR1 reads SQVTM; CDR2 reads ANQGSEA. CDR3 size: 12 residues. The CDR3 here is CSVPGQGYEQYF. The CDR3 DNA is TGCAGCGTGCCTGGACAGGGCTACGAGCAGTACTTC.

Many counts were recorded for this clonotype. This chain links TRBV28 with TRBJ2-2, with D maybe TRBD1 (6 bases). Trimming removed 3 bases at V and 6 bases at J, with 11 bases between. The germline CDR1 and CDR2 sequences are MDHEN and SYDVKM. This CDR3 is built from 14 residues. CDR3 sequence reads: CASSFTPGAGELFF. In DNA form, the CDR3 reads TGTGCCAGCAGTTTCACCCCAGGGGCCGGGGAGCTGTTTTTT.